What follows are 19 T cell receptor beta chains derived from one specimen sequenced in a study of regulatory T cells in long-lasting Graves disease. Assembly of TCR beta libraries relied on iRepertoire HTBI primers together with Arm-PCR of CDR3 regions. From the multiplex PCR reads, TCRdb called clonotypes with MiXCR, one entry per CDR3 protein. The table has 680,000 or so distinct CDR3 sequences, under 20% seen once. Time point specified: newly diagnosed GD, antithyroid drugs for less than 3 months. The TCR library was made from RNA that had been extracted from PBMCs in TRIzol. This sample was shared with a second study, whose subject was T cells in Graves' hyperthyroidism and ophthalmopathy.

The specimen comprised peripheral blood mononuclear cells (PBMCs), sampled at new diagnosis, from a patient treated with antithyroid drugs. These receptors were taken from a woman between 25 and 40 years old with Graves disease.

This clonotype appeared a few times. The gene calls are TRBV6-2 or TRBV6-3 and TRBJ2-1, with a weak D call TRBD2 (6 bases). V gave up 6 bases and J gave up 6 bases, with 18 bases separating them. This CDR3 contains 15 residues. Germline-derived CDR1 and CDR2 are MNHEY and SVGEGT. The CDR3 DNA is TGTGCCAGCAGCCGACTAGAGAATATGGTCAATGAGCAGTTCTTC. This sequence encodes CASSRLENMVNEQFF.

This clonotype occurred a few times. J is TRBJ2-1 and V is TRBV20-1; 10 bases align to TRBD2. The germline CDR1 and CDR2 sequences are DFQATT and SNEGSKA (reference sequence). The CDR3 is made up of 17 amino acids. The junction had 15 bases not matched to a gene; V was cut back by 5 bases and J by 5 bases. CDR3 amino acids: CSAPRRKAGGGDNEQFF. In nucleotides, the CDR3 is TGCAGTGCTCCTCGGAGGAAAGCGGGAGGGGGGGACAATGAGCAGTTCTTC.

This clonotype was recorded at least ten times. The rearrangement joins TRBV2 to TRBJ2-3; D might be TRBD2 (5 bases). Between the trimmed V and J ends, which lost 4 bases and 1 base, there was a span of 12 bases. The CDR3 length is 15 residues. CDR1 SNHLY and CDR2 FYNNEI come from the germline V gene. CDR3 DNA sequence: TGTGCCAGCAGTGGAACTAGAAGTGGCACAGATACGCAGTATTTT. Amino acids: CASSGTRSGTDTQYF.

Turning to this clonotype: Being one base from a much bigger clone, this may be a read error. The chain joins TRBV18 to TRBJ2-5; the D is unclear. The germline V gene has CDR1 KGHSH and CDR2 LQKENI. The CDR3 is 12 residues long. The chain's CDR3 is CDSSARQETQYF. CDR3 coding DNA: TGTGACAGCTCAGCACGCCAAGAGACCCAGTACTTC. Using reference TRBV18 and TRBJ2-5 for the parts outside the CDR3, the full variable domain is NAGVMQNPRHLVRRRGQEARLRCSPMKGHSHVYWYRQLPEEGLKFMVYLQKENIIDESGMPKERFSAEFPKEGPSILRIQQVVRGDSAAYFCDSSARQETQYFGPGTRLLVL.

This clonotype has more than one count but fewer than ten. The rearrangement links TRBV6-1 to TRBJ2-4, with 10 bases that match TRBD1. The length of the CDR3 is 16 residues. Per germline, CDR1 MNHNS and CDR2 SASEGT. V gave up 5 bases and J gave up 9 bases; unmatched junction bases: 13. The CDR3 DNA follows: TGTGCCAGCAGTAATACCGGGACAGGGGCTACCGGCATTCAGTACTTC. Encoded protein: CASSNTGTGATGIQYF.

This clonotype was seen repeatedly, ten times or more. The V call is TRBV6-1, the J call TRBJ1-4; 8 bases align to TRBD1. Trimming took 11 bases from V and 8 from J; bases not matched to a gene: 10. The germline V gene has CDR1 MNHNS and CDR2 SASEGT. This CDR3 has 13 amino acids. This chain's CDR3 is CAGSQGGGEKLFF. As DNA, the CDR3 is TGTGCCGGCTCACAGGGGGGAGGGGAAAAACTGTTTTTT.

This clonotype was recorded many times. V and J are TRBV15 and TRBJ2-5; D ambiguous. The CDR3 length is 15 residues. Trimming left V 0 bases short and J 3 bases short, with 11 bases between. CDR1 and CDR2 from the germline V gene are LNHNV and YYDKDF (reference sequence). CDR3 nucleotides: TGTGCCACCAGCAGAGATACCCCACCAGAAGAGACCCAGTACTTC. Encoded protein: CATSRDTPPEETQYF.

There are many counts of this clonotype. V gene TRBV6-1 combines with J gene TRBJ1-2; 7 bases fit TRBD1. The J segment lost 6 bases and the V segment lost 6 bases, leaving 4 bases of the junction unmatched. The CDR3 consists of 12 residues. Germline loops: CDR1 MNHNS, CDR2 SASEGT. The CDR3 bases are TGTGCCAGCAGGTCGGGACAGAATGGCTACACCTTC. It specifies CASRSGQNGYTF.

This clonotype was counted many times. The V call is TRBV10-3, the J call TRBJ2-7; 9 bases match TRBD1. Germline V gene lookup returns CDR1 ENHRY and CDR2 SYGVKD. V shed 4 bases and J 6 bases; nucleotides not matched to a gene: 4. This CDR3 is built from 13 residues. The CDR3, as DNA: TGTGCCATCAGTGGGACAGGGGAAGGCGAGCAGTACTTC. Translated: CAISGTGEGEQYF.

CDR3 in amino acids: CASSIDLGSYEQYF. For the CDR3, the DNA is TGTGCCAGTAGTATAGATCTGGGGTCCTACGAGCAGTACTTC. V gene TRBV19 combines with J gene TRBJ2-7; D gene ambiguous. The CDR3 spans 14 residues. V was shortened by 0 bases and J by 1 base, with 7 bases between the two germline ends. Per germline, CDR1 LNHDA and CDR2 SQIVND (reference sequence).

This clonotype was counted many times. The V gene is TRBV3-1, the J gene TRBJ1-3; no definite D call. CDR3 length: 15 amino acids. Between the trimmed V and J ends, which lost 3 bases and 1 base, there was a span of 10 bases. CDR1 LGHDT and CDR2 YNNKEL come from the germline V gene (reference sequence). CDR3 residues: CASSHVVGSGNTIYF. Here the CDR3 DNA reads TGTGCCAGCAGCCATGTGGTGGGATCTGGAAACACCATATATTTT. Full variable domain (remainder filled in from reference TRBV3-1 and TRBJ1-3): DTAVSQTPKYLVTQMGNDKSIKCEQNLGHDTMYWYKQDSKKFLKIMFSYNNKELIINETVPNRFSPKSPDKAHLNLHINSLELGDSAVYFCASSHVVGSGNTIYFGEGSWLTVV.

This clonotype has more than one count but fewer than ten. The chain uses TRBV6-5 and TRBJ2-7, with 7 bases that match TRBD2. The length of the CDR3 is 14 residues. Germline CDR1 and CDR2: MNHEY and SVGAGI. After removal of 2 bases from V and 2 bases from J, the junction contained 3 bases not matched to a gene. CDR3 amino acids: CASSYGRVAYEQYF. As DNA, the CDR3 is TGTGCCAGCAGTTACGGGAGGGTTGCCTACGAGCAGTACTTC.

The V call is TRBV19, the J call TRBJ1-2, with TRBD1 matching over 9 bases. This CDR3 is built from 13 residues. After removal of 7 bases from V and 8 bases from J, the junction contained 8 bases not matched to a gene. Per the germline V gene, CDR1 is LNHDA and CDR2 is SQIVND (reference sequence). CDR3 in amino acids: CASNGQGRGGYTF. Here the CDR3 DNA reads TGTGCCAGTAATGGACAGGGGCGGGGAGGCTACACCTTC. Using reference TRBV19 and TRBJ1-2 for the parts outside the CDR3, the full variable domain is DGGITQSPKYLFRKEGQNVTLSCEQNLNHDAMYWYRQDPGQGLRLIYYSQIVNDFQKGDIAEGYSVSREKKESFPLTVTSAQKNPTAFYLCASNGQGRGGYTFGSGTRLTVV.

This clonotype has a count of ten or more. This chain joins TRBV12-3 or TRBV12-4 and TRBJ2-1; D is undetermined. CDR3 size: 13 residues. Trimming left V 6 bases short and J 3 bases short, with 9 bases between. CDR3 sequence: CASRPENYNEQFF. DNA for the CDR3: TGTGCCAGCAGGCCGGAGAACTACAATGAGCAGTTCTTC.

V gene TRBV27 combines with J gene TRBJ2-3; 7 bases line up with TRBD1. The CDR3 has 18 amino acids. Germline V gene sequence: CDR1 MNHEY, CDR2 SMNVEV (reference sequence). With V trimmed by 2 bases and J by 3 bases, 14 bases remained unmatched. The CDR3 coding sequence is TGTGCCAGCAGTTTACGGACGACAGGGCAGAGAGTAACAGATACGCAGTATTTT. Protein product: CASSLRTTGQRVTDTQYF.

This clonotype showed up many times. The chain uses TRBV6-1 and TRBJ1-4; D is perhaps TRBD1 (6 bases). Trimming cost V 8 bases and J 5 bases, with 12 bases left between them. The length of the CDR3 is 13 residues. Germline lookup yields CDR1 MNHNS and CDR2 SASEGT. The CDR3 region has the DNA TGTGCCAGCGGTGCGACAGGAAATGAAAAACTGTTTTTT. Translated, it gives CASGATGNEKLFF.

The chain joins TRBV28 to TRBJ2-1, with TRBD2 matching 11 bases. CDR3 size: 19 residues. The J segment lost 0 bases and the V segment lost 10 bases, leaving 17 bases of the junction unmatched. From germline, CDR1 is MDHEN and CDR2 SYDVKM. CDR3 amino acids: CAIRRVGLAVLSSYNEQFF. CDR3 nucleotides: TGTGCCATCCGACGCGTGGGACTAGCGGTCCTAAGCTCCTACAATGAGCAGTTCTTC.

This clonotype was picked up many times. The rearrangement links TRBV28 to TRBJ2-2; 15 bases line up with TRBD2. The CDR3 has 20 residues. CDR1 and CDR2 (germline): MDHEN, SYDVKM. With V trimmed by 5 bases and J by 6 bases, 16 bases remained unmatched. CDR3 sequence (DNA): TGTGCCAGCAGTCCTGGACTAGCGGGAGGGCCTGGGTCCTACGCCGGGGAGCTGTTTTTT. This translates into CASSPGLAGGPGSYAGELFF.

This clonotype came up a few times. In DNA form, the CDR3 reads TGTGCCAGCAGTTACTCGAGAGACAGGGGTAATTCACCCCTCCACTTT. This gives the protein CASSYSRDRGNSPLHF. The gene calls are TRBV6-5 and TRBJ1-6, with 8 bases lining up with TRBD1. Germline values: CDR1 MNHEY, CDR2 SVGAGI. Losses at the gene ends were 0 bases for V and 6 bases for J; bases not matched to a gene: 4. This CDR3 contains 16 residues.